This T cell receptor (beta chain) was obtained from a study of beta chain features in type 1 diabetes. In the study overall: 107,917,701 sorted cells were examined across all samples.

Per donor, one heparinised blood draw averaged roughly 110 mL. The CDR3 length is 13 residues. Per germline, CDR1 KGHSH and CDR2 LQKENI. After removal of 4 bases from V and 4 bases from J, the junction contained 3 bases not matched to a gene. The whole isolated RNA underwent reverse transcription, so sequencing captured expressed TCRB transcripts. Assay used: immunoSEQ multiplex PCR; TCRdb lists only in-frame clones, some missing. In the table there are about 230,000 clones, more than 9% of which are singletons. There are a few counts of this clone. Material: naive CD4+ T cells from blood. This TCR was sampled from a woman aged 18 to 35 in good health. The chain carries TRBV18 and TRBJ1-2; TRBD1 matches at 7 bases. The DNA for the CDR3 is TGTGCCAGCTCACTGGACAGGAGCTATGGCTACACCTTC. Encoded protein: CASSLDRSYGYTF.